This is a list of T cell receptor beta chains from one sample in a study of Ad26.COV2.S vaccination and SARS-CoV-2 variants. The repertoire was sequenced with immunoSEQ multiplex PCR; TCRdb's copy has only in-frame clones and lacks some. This sample yields about 350,000 clones, of which 70% to 90% are seen a single time; 2.5% to 3.5% belongs to the top ten. Sequenced material: peripheral blood, taken in a trial of Ad26.COV2.S vaccine versus placebo. All receptors derive from a person aged 18-60 years who received the Ad26.COV2.S COVID-19 vaccine or a placebo. CDR3s include the opening cysteine and the closing phenylalanine or tryptophan. The D gene is left open where the match is weak. Only some rows state a clone size, as once, few, many or a class for expanded clones.

j_gene,abundance,v_gene,d_gene,CDR3aa,CDR3nt
TRBJ2-7,NA,TRBV10-2,NA,CASSESSGISQVEQYF,TGCGCCAGCAGTGAGTCTTCCGGCATCTCTCAAGTCGAGCAGTACTTC
TRBJ2-7,NA,TRBV6-1,NA,CASSEGSRTEQYF,TGTGCCAGCAGTGAAGGGTCCAGGACCGAGCAGTACTTC
TRBJ2-2,NA,TRBV9,NA,CASRPRGTGELFF,TGTGCCAGCAGACCTAGGGGGACCGGGGAGCTGTTTTTT
TRBJ1-1,NA,TRBV11-3,NA,CASSLVANTEAFF,TGTGCCAGCAGCTTAGTTGCGAACACTGAAGCTTTCTTT
TRBJ1-1,NA,TRBV5-1,TRBD1,CASSLGTGGFTEAFF,TGCGCCAGCAGCTTGGGGACAGGGGGCTTCACTGAAGCTTTCTTT
TRBJ2-7,NA,TRBV6-5,NA,CASSPFFRDAEQYF,TGTGCCAGCAGTCCTTTCTTCCGGGACGCCGAGCAGTACTTC
TRBJ1-6,NA,TRBV10-3,TRBD1,CAISPGTVYNSPLHF,TGTGCCATCAGCCCCGGGACAGTCTATAATTCACCCCTCCACTTT
TRBJ2-1,NA,TRBV9,NA,CASSVLGIPNNEQFF,TGTGCCAGCAGCGTACTCGGGATCCCAAACAATGAGCAGTTCTTC
TRBJ2-1,few,TRBV9,TRBD2,CASSVGASGGYNEQFF,TGTGCCAGCAGCGTAGGGGCTAGCGGGGGTTACAATGAGCAGTTCTTC
TRBJ2-2,NA,TRBV7-9,NA,CASSSAWDTGELFF,TGTGCCAGCAGCTCGGCTTGGGACACCGGGGAGCTGTTTTTT
TRBJ2-5,NA,TRBV7-9,NA,CASSLWNLETQYF,TGTGCCAGCAGCTTATGGAATCTAGAGACCCAGTACTTC
TRBJ2-6,NA,TRBV23-1,TRBD2,CASSQSGHHSGICSGANVLTF,TGCGCCAGCAGTCAATCTGGACACCATAGCGGGATATGCTCTGGGGCCAACGTCCTGACTTTC
TRBJ2-7,NA,TRBV7-2,TRBD1,CASSFGTGQYEQYF,TGTGCCAGCAGCTTCGGGACAGGGCAATACGAGCAGTACTTC
TRBJ2-3,NA,TRBV19,TRBD2,CASSLRLANTDTQYF,TGTGCCAGTAGTCTTCGACTAGCGAACACAGATACGCAGTATTTT
TRBJ2-5,NA,TRBV11-2,NA,CASSSTGMSGETQYF,TGTGCCAGCAGCTCTACGGGGATGAGCGGAGAGACCCAGTACTTC
TRBJ1-2,NA,TRBV19,NA,CASSTQVYGYTF,TGTGCCAGTAGTACACAGGTTTATGGCTACACCTTC
TRBJ1-4,NA,TRBV5-6,TRBD1,CASSWGDRGREKLFF,TGTGCCAGCAGCTGGGGCGACAGGGGTCGAGAAAAACTGTTTTTT
TRBJ2-7,NA,TRBV4-1,TRBD2,CASSQIISGSDYEQYF,TGCGCCAGCAGCCAAATAATTAGCGGGAGTGACTACGAGCAGTACTTC
TRBJ1-3,few,TRBV30,NA,CAWRHGGNTIYF,TGTGCCTGGAGACACGGGGGAAACACCATATATTTT
TRBJ1-2,NA,TRBV18,TRBD1,CASSPGDRARRGYTF,TGTGCCAGCTCACCAGGGGACAGGGCTCGAAGAGGCTACACCTTC
TRBJ1-5,NA,TRBV19,TRBD1,CASTADREGNQPQHF,TGTGCCAGTACCGCGGACAGGGAAGGCAATCAGCCCCAGCATTTT
TRBJ2-1,once,TRBV5-4,TRBD2,CASSLDPSGSSYNEQFF,TGTGCCAGCAGCTTGGATCCTAGCGGAAGCTCCTACAATGAGCAGTTCTTC